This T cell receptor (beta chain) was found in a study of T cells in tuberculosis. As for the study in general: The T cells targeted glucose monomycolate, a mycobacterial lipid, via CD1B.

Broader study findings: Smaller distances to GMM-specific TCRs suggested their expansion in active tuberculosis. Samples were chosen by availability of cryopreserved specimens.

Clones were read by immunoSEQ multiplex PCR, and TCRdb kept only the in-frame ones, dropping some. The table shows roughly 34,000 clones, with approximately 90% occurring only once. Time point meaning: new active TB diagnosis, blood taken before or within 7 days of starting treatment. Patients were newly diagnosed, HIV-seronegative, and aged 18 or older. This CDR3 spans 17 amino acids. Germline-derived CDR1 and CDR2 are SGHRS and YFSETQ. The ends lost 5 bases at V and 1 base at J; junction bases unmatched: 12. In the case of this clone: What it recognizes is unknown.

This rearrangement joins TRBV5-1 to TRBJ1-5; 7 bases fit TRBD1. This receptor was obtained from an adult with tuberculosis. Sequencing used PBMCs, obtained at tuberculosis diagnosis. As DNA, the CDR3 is TGCGCCAGCAGTCGGAGGACAGGTTATAAGAGCAATCAGCCCCAGCATTTT. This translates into CASSRRTGYKSNQPQHF.